This T cell receptor beta chain stems from a study of cytomegalovirus exposure and HLA in healthy donors. PCR involved 60 Vbeta and 13 Jbeta primers. Authors' methods: Later reanalysis found around 80 million unique TCR beta chains, 10 million to 14 million of them shared. Clones were read by immunoSEQ multiplex PCR, and TCRdb kept only the in-frame ones, dropping some. That table supplies the V and J calls and clone size; D and trimming were determined from the DNA. This table holds fewer than 250,000 clones, about 80% found once. Study outcomes and limitations: TCR beta chains numbering about 160 were designated cytomegalovirus-associated. No immune exposure information besides CMV serostatus was available.

Concerning this clone itself: The antigen remains unidentified.

V lost 3 bases to trimming and J lost 0 bases; unmatched junction nucleotides: 8. This CDR3 has 17 residues. The germline gives CDR1 MNHEY, CDR2 SMNVEV (reference sequence). Material for sequencing was PBMCs. V and J are TRBV27 and TRBJ2-3; 8 bases fit TRBD2. This clonotype was sampled from a woman between 40 and 55 years old in good health and CMV-seronegative. The CDR3 DNA reads TGTGCCAGCAGTTTTTGGAGCGGGAGAGCTAGCACAGATACGCAGTATTTT. Translated, it gives CASSFWSGRASTDTQYF.